One sample yielded the 13 T cell receptor beta chains listed below, sequenced in a study of monozygotic twins with inflammatory bowel disease. From its re-call of the 5' RACE reads, TCRdb lists each CDR3 protein once, without DNA. The data include over 200,000 distinct CDR3 sequences; the top ten clones carry 1.5% to 2%. Sequenced: blood. The source is a human donor with ulcerative colitis or Crohn's disease, or a healthy co-twin of an affected twin (not recorded which).

The gene calls are TRBV7-9 and TRBJ1-5; lacking DNA, the TRBD1 call made by TCRdb goes unchecked. Germline CDR1 and CDR2: SEHNR and FQNEAQ (reference sequence). The CDR3 contains 14 residues. This chain's CDR3 is CASSSQGRNQPQHF.

This chain uses TRBV6-1 with TRBJ2-7; TCRdb lists TRBD1, though no DNA is available to test this call. The germline CDR1 and CDR2 sequences are MNHNS and SASEGT. This CDR3 region has 15 residues. The CDR3 spells CATRSAGDGAAEQYF.

The chain combines TRBV5-6 with TRBJ2-1; with no DNA, the TCRdb D assignment of TRBD2 cannot be verified. This CDR3 comprises 15 residues. Germline values: CDR1 SGHDT, CDR2 YYEEEE. Here the CDR3 reads CASSPLAGDINEQFF. The full variable domain, its missing parts supplied by reference TRBV5-6 and TRBJ2-1, is DAGVTQSPTHLIKTRGQQVTLRCSPKSGHDTVSWYQQALGQGPQFIFQYYEEEERQRGNFPDRFSGHQFPNYSSELNVNALLLGDSALYLCASSPLAGDINEQFFGPGTRLTVL.

This chain connects TRBV18 to TRBJ1-1. This CDR3 contains 13 residues. Per germline, CDR1 KGHSH and CDR2 LQKENI. The CDR3 loop is CASSLGARAEAFF.

This chain joins TRBV19 and TRBJ1-1; the D call from TCRdb, TRBD1, cannot be confirmed without DNA. CDR1 is LNHDA, CDR2 SQIVND, per germline (reference sequence). The CDR3 runs to 12 residues. CDR3 loop: CASSPHRDAAFF.

The V call is TRBV24-1, the J call TRBJ2-5; checking the TCRdb D call of TRBD1 is not possible without DNA. Germline CDR1 reads KGHDR; CDR2 reads SFDVKD. The CDR3 covers 15 residues. The CDR3 here is CATSEPGTYQETQYF.

J is TRBJ1-1 and V is TRBV15; TCRdb returns TRBD1, unconfirmable since there is no DNA. CDR1 is LNHNV and CDR2 is YYDKDF in the germline V gene (reference sequence). The CDR3 covers 16 residues. CDR3 in amino acids: CATSRDPGVQNTEAFF. Full variable domain (outside the CDR3, taken from reference TRBV15 and TRBJ1-1): DAMVIQNPRYQVTQFGKPVTLSCSQTLNHNVMYWYQQKSSQAPKLLFHYYDKDFNNEADTPDNFQSRRPNTSFCFLDIRSPGLGDTAMYLCATSRDPGVQNTEAFFGQGTRLTVV.

The chain has TRBV20-1 and TRBJ1-2. The CDR3 totals 12 residues. Germline values: CDR1 DFQATT, CDR2 SNEGSKA (reference sequence). This CDR3 is CSVVARLDGYTF.

The chain joins TRBV5-1 to TRBJ1-2; as DNA is missing, the TRBD1 call by TCRdb cannot be tested. Germline values: CDR1 SGHRS, CDR2 YFSETQ. The CDR3 extends over 14 amino acids. The CDR3 is CASSPGQVNYGYTF.

The gene calls are TRBV15 and TRBJ2-3; TCRdb reports TRBD2, a call that lacks DNA to check it against. Germline lookup yields CDR1 LNHNV and CDR2 YYDKDF (reference sequence). This CDR3 is built from 18 residues. CDR3 amino acids: CATSRGEGWRFGTDTQYF.

V is TRBV7-2 and J is TRBJ2-3. CDR1 is SGHTA and CDR2 is FQGNSA in the germline V gene. This CDR3 contains 11 residues. The CDR3 sequence: CASSLSDTQYF.

The V call is TRBV5-1, the J call TRBJ2-3; TCRdb gives TRBD2 as the D gene, but with no DNA this cannot be confirmed. This CDR3 is built from 14 residues. Germline V gene sequence: CDR1 SGHRS, CDR2 YFSETQ. CDR3 loop: CASRAGKITDTQYF.

The V and J genes are TRBV24-1 and TRBJ2-2. The CDR3 has 13 amino acids. CDR1 is KGHDR and CDR2 is SFDVKD in the germline V gene. The CDR3 sequence: CATSVQVFGELFF.